This T cell receptor beta chain stems from a study of shared clonotypes between healthy human individuals. Study-wide points: Between a few donors, naive CD4 clonotypes were shared at a level of approximately 5%.

This CDR3 region has 15 residues. Trimming removed 4 bases at V and 2 bases at J, with 15 bases between. Germline V lookup: CDR1 SQVTM, CDR2 ANQGSEA. Notes on this clone: The antigen remains unidentified.

Sequenced by immunoSEQ multiplex PCR; TCRdb stores in-frame clones only, minus some. The sample yields approximately 2.5 million clones, more than 80% seen once. The clonotype originates from a man aged 18 to 29 in good health. The rearrangement links TRBV29-1 to TRBJ2-1; possibly TRBD1 for D (5 bases). Sequenced: naive CD4+ T cells sorted from blood. Subset described: CD45RA+ positively selected. The chain's CDR3 is CSVGSVGRPYNEQFF. The CDR3 DNA sequence: TGCAGCGTTGGCTCGGTGGGGCGGCCCTACAATGAGCAGTTCTTC.